Presented here are 10 T cell receptor beta chains from one specimen sequenced in a study of PD-1 blockade in classical Hodgkin lymphoma. Assay used: immunoSEQ multiplex PCR; TCRdb lists only in-frame clones, some missing. This table holds 20,000 to 25,000 clones, roughly three quarters found once. Every patient was affected by relapse after autologous stem cell transplantation, while exposure to brentuximab vedotin was not uniform. Source: peripheral blood mononuclear cells (PBMCs), taken at baseline. These receptors were collected from a human donor with classical Hodgkin lymphoma.

This rearrangement joins TRBV15 to TRBJ2-7; a weak D match, TRBD1 (6 bases). Germline assignment: CDR1 LNHNV and CDR2 YYDKDF (reference sequence). V dropped 2 bases and J dropped 7 bases, with 12 bases sitting between them. CDR3 length equals 13 residues. CDR3 region: CATSRHRAGEQYF. The CDR3 DNA sequence: TGTGCCACCAGCAGACACAGGGCCGGGGAGCAGTACTTC. Supplemented by reference TRBV15 and TRBJ2-7, the full variable domain reads DAMVIQNPRYQVTQFGKPVTLSCSQTLNHNVMYWYQQKSSQAPKLLFHYYDKDFNNEADTPDNFQSRRPNTSFCFLDIRSPGLGDTAMYLCATSRHRAGEQYFGPGTRLTVT.

Here the CDR3 reads CASSIVRGGTYNEQFF. The CDR3 region has the DNA TGTGCCAGTAGTATAGTTCGCGGGGGGACCTACAATGAGCAGTTCTTC. V gene TRBV19 combines with J gene TRBJ2-1; 8 bases align to TRBD2. Per germline, CDR1 LNHDA and CDR2 SQIVND (reference sequence). The trim removed 1 base at V and 2 bases at J, leaving 4 bases unmatched. This CDR3 has 16 amino acids. Filled out from reference TRBV19 and TRBJ2-1, the complete variable domain reads DGGITQSPKYLFRKEGQNVTLSCEQNLNHDAMYWYRQDPGQGLRLIYYSQIVNDFQKGDIAEGYSVSREKKESFPLTVTSAQKNPTAFYLCASSIVRGGTYNEQFFGPGTRLTVL.

This CDR3 reads CASSRTDSYEQYF. The CDR3 coding sequence is TGTGCCAGCAGTCGGACGGACTCCTACGAGCAGTACTTC. This rearrangement joins TRBV27 to TRBJ2-7; D not certain. With 5 bases removed from V and 0 bases from J, the gap between germline ends came to 8 bases. The CDR3 loop spans 13 amino acids. Germline CDR1 is MNHEY and CDR2 is SMNVEV (reference sequence).

The chain combines TRBV7-8 with TRBJ2-2; 10 bases fit TRBD1. Unmatched junction bases numbered 10, after V lost 3 bases and J lost 6 bases. The CDR3 contains 17 residues. CDR1 is SGHVS and CDR2 is FQNEAQ in the germline V gene. Here the CDR3 reads CASSFDPTGTGAGELFF. The CDR3 nucleotides read TGTGCCAGCAGCTTTGACCCAACCGGGACAGGGGCCGGGGAGCTGTTTTTT.

The J gene is TRBJ1-5, the V gene TRBV2; D is unresolved. Germline V gene sequence: CDR1 SNHLY, CDR2 FYNNEI. The CDR3 is made up of 13 amino acids. V was shortened by 3 bases and J by 7 bases, with 10 bases between the two germline ends. DNA of the CDR3: TGTGCCAGCAGTGACGGCCCGTGGCAGCCCCAGCATTTT. This codes for CASSDGPWQPQHF.

This chain links TRBV27 with TRBJ1-6; no clear D gene. Trimming took 7 bases from V and 10 from J, leaving 11 bases between them. CDR1 is MNHEY, CDR2 SMNVEV, per germline (reference sequence). The CDR3 length is 12 residues. The CDR3 DNA reads as TGTGCCAGCAAGGAATTTGGGTCACCCCTCCACTTT. This sequence encodes CASKEFGSPLHF.

The chain employs TRBV10-3 and TRBJ1-5; D is perhaps TRBD1 (5 bases). Trimming took off 3 bases at V and 4 bases at J, with 19 bases between the two ends. Per germline, CDR1 ENHRY and CDR2 SYGVKD. This CDR3 contains 17 residues. The CDR3 loop is CAISDGQGRSLNQPQHF. As DNA, the CDR3 is TGTGCCATCAGTGACGGTCAGGGCCGGTCGCTAAATCAGCCCCAGCATTTT.

The chain employs TRBV5-1 and TRBJ2-2; 8 nucleotides align to TRBD2. Germline V lookup: CDR1 SGHRS, CDR2 YFSETQ. V shed 4 bases, J shed 1 base, and the junction held 3 bases outside the gene matches. This CDR3 is 15 amino acids long. CDR3 residues: CASSVAGLNTGELFF. CDR3 DNA sequence: TGCGCCAGCAGCGTAGCGGGGCTGAACACCGGGGAGCTGTTTTTT. The variable domain in full, with the rest retrieved from reference TRBV5-1 and TRBJ2-2, is KAGVTQTPRYLIKTRGQQVTLSCSPISGHRSVSWYQQTPGQGLQFLFEYFSETQRNKGNFPGRFSGRQFSNSRSEMNVSTLELGDSALYLCASSVAGLNTGELFFGEGSRLTVL.

The chain uses TRBV4-1 and TRBJ2-3; TRBD2 matches at 10 bases. CDR3 length: 16 residues. Per germline, CDR1 MGHRA and CDR2 YSYEKL. V lost 3 bases, J lost 3 bases, and 6 bases stayed unmatched. The CDR3 loop reads CASSQAGLAETDTQYF. The CDR3 DNA reads as TGCGCCAGCAGCCAGGCCGGACTAGCGGAGACAGATACGCAGTATTTT.

This clone was found a few times. The chain joins TRBV7-8 to TRBJ2-2; a weak D match, TRBD1 (6 bases). V shed 5 bases and J shed 7 bases, with 14 bases lying between them. CDR3 length: 14 residues. CDR1 and CDR2 (germline): SGHVS, FQNEAQ. The CDR3 DNA is TGTGCCAGCAGCCACCTAGGACAGATCGGGGAGCTGTTTTTT. Translating it yields CASSHLGQIGELFF. The full variable domain, with the rest looked up from reference TRBV7-8 and TRBJ2-2, is GAGVSQSPRYKVAKRGQDVALRCDPISGHVSLFWYQQALGQGPEFLTYFQNEAQLDKSGLPSDRFFAERPEGSVSTLKIQRTQQEDSAVYLCASSHLGQIGELFFGEGSRLTVL.